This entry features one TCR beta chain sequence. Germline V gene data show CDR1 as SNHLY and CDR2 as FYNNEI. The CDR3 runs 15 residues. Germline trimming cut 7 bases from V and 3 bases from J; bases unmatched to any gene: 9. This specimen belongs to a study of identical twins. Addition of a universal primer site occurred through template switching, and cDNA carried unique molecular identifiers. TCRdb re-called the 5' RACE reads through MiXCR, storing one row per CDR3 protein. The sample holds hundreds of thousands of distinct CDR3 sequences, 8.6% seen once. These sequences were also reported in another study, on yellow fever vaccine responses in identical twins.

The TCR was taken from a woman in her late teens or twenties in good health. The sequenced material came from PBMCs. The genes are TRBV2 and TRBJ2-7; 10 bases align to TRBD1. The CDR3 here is CASIGTGDRIYEQYF. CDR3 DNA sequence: TGTGCCAGCATCGGGACAGGGGATCGTATCTACGAGCAGTACTTC. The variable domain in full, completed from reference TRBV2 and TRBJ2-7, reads EPEVTQTPSHQVTQMGQEVILRCVPISNHLYFYWYRQILGQKVEFLVSFYNNEISEKSEIFDDQFSVERPDGSNFTLKIRSTKLEDSAMYFCASIGTGDRIYEQYFGPGTRLTVT.